The clone carrying this TCR beta chain was picked up a small number of times. The antigen remains undetermined. Germline and junction disagree at one end, which may indicate a read error. These data belong to a study of blood T cells in healthy people across ages. Findings and limits, study-wide: Per million T cells, the diversity of TCR beta decreased roughly linearly as age advanced. Versus aged donors, long-lived donors had higher diversity and more naive CD4+ cells.

A sample-barcoded 5' primer and a J-beta primer mix were used in a second PCR of roughly 6 to 11 cycles. Template switching added a 12-random-nucleotide identifier to every cDNA molecule. TCRdb used MiXCR to reprocess the 5' RACE reads, holding one entry per CDR3 protein. The table records approximately 730,000 distinct CDR3 sequences, roughly 47% of them present only once. Caucasian individuals from Russia who were healthy and aged 6 to 90 acted as donors. The CDR3 sequence is 15 residues long. Germline loops: CDR1 DFQATT, CDR2 SNEGSKA (reference sequence). This sequence joins TRBV20-1 and TRBJ2-3, with 8 bases fitting TRBD2. The sample consisted of blood. This TCR derives from an older woman in good health. CDR3 nucleotide sequence: TGCAGTGCTGGAGACCTAGGACTAGCCGGAGAAACGCAGTATTTT. Its protein is CSAGDLGLAGETQYF.